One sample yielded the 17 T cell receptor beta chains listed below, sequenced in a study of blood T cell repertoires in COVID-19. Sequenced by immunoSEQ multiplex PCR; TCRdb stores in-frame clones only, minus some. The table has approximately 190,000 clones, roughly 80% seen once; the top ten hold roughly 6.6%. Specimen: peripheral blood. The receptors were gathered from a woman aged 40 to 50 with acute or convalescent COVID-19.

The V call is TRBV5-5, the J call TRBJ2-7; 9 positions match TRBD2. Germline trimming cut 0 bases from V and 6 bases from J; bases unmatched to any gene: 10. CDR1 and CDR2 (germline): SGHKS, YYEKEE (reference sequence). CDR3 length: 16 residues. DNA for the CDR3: TGTGCCAGCAGCTTGGCCGTTACTAGCGGGTCGAGCGAGCAGTACTTC. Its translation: CASSLAVTSGSSEQYF. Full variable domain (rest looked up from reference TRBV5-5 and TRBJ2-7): DAGVTQSPTHLIKTRGQQVTLRCSPISGHKSVSWYQQVLGQGPQFIFQYYEKEERGRGNFPDRFSARQFPNYSSELNVNALLLGDSALYLCASSLAVTSGSSEQYFGPGTRLTVT.

CDR3 residues: CAARGTLGTGELFF. The CDR3 nucleotides are TGTGCCGCAAGGGGCACCCTGGGAACCGGGGAGCTGTTTTTT. The rearrangement uses TRBV30 and TRBJ2-2, with a tentative D call TRBD1 (5 bases). Trimming cost V 8 bases and J 5 bases, with 18 bases left between them. Germline lookup yields CDR1 GTSNPN and CDR2 SVGIG (reference sequence). CDR3 length: 14 amino acids. Using reference TRBV30 and TRBJ2-2 for the parts outside the CDR3, the full variable domain is SQTIHQWPATLVQPVGSPLSLECTVEGTSNPNLYWYRQAAGRGLQLLFYSVGIGQISSEVPQNLSASRPQDRQFILSSKKLLLSDSGFYLCAARGTLGTGELFFGEGSRLTVL.

The CDR3 nucleotides read TGTGCCAGCAGCCAAGAACCAACTAGCTCCGGGGAGCTGTTTTTT. It is translated as CASSQEPTSSGELFF. The rearrangement uses TRBV4-2 and TRBJ2-2, with D perhaps matching TRBD2 (6 bases). Germline CDR1 and CDR2: LGHNA and YNFKEQ. This CDR3 spans 15 amino acids. Trimming cost V 0 bases and J 6 bases, with 11 bases left between them.

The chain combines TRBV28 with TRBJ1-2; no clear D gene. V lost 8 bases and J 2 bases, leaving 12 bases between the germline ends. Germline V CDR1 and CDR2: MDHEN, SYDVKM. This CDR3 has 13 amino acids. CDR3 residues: CASATGPNYGYTF. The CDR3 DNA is TGTGCCAGCGCGACGGGTCCCAACTATGGCTACACCTTC.

CDR3 amino acids: CSVEPDNSYEQYF. CDR3 in DNA: TGCAGCGTTGAGCCGGACAACTCCTACGAGCAGTACTTC. V and J are TRBV29-1 and TRBJ2-7; D is perhaps TRBD1 (5 bases). Looked up from germline, CDR1 is SQVTM and CDR2 is ANQGSEA. The CDR3 sequence is 13 residues long. V lost 3 bases and J lost 0, with 9 bases in between.

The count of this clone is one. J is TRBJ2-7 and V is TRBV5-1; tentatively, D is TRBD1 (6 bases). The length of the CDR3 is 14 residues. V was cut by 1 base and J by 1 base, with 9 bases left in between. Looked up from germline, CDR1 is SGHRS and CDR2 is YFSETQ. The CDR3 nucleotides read TGCGCCAGCAGCTTGAGGACAGATTCCTACGAGCAGTACTTC. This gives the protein CASSLRTDSYEQYF. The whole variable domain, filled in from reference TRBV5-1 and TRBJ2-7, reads KAGVTQTPRYLIKTRGQQVTLSCSPISGHRSVSWYQQTPGQGLQFLFEYFSETQRNKGNFPGRFSGRQFSNSRSEMNVSTLELGDSALYLCASSLRTDSYEQYFGPGTRLTVT.

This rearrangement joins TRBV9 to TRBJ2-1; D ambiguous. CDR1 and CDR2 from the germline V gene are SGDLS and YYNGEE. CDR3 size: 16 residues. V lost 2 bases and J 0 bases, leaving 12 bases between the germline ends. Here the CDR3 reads CASSVEHYASYNEQFF. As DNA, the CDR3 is TGTGCCAGCAGCGTTGAACACTACGCCTCCTACAATGAGCAGTTCTTC.

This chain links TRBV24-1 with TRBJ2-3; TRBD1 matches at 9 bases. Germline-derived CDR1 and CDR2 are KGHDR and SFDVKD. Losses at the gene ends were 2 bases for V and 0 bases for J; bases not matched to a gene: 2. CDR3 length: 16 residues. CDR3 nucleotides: TGTGCCACCAGTGATTGGGACAGGGATAGCACAGATACGCAGTATTTT. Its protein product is CATSDWDRDSTDTQYF.

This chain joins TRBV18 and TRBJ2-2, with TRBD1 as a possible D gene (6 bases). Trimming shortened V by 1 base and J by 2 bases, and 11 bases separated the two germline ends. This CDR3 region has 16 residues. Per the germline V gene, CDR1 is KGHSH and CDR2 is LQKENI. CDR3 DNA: TGTGCCAGCTCACCACGAGAACAGGGTAACACCGGGGAGCTGTTTTTT. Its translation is CASSPREQGNTGELFF.

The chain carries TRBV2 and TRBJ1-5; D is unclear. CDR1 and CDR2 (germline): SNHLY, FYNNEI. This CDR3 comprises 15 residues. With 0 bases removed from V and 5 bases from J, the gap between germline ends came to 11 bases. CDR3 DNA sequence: TGTGCCAGCAGTGAAGCTATGCCCCAGGATCAGCCCCAGCATTTT. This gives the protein CASSEAMPQDQPQHF.

The chain's CDR3 is CASSYGEETQYF. CDR3 in DNA: TGTGCCAGCAGTTACGGAGAAGAGACCCAGTACTTC. The gene calls are TRBV6-5 and TRBJ2-5; no firm D call. Germline V gives CDR1 MNHEY, CDR2 SVGAGI. V shed 2 bases and J shed 3 bases, with 4 bases lying between them. The CDR3 length is 12 residues.

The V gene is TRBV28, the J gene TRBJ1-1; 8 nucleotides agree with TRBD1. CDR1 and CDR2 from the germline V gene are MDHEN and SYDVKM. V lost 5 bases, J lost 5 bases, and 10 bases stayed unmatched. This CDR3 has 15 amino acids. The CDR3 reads CASSPGGQASTEAFF. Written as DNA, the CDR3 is TGTGCCAGCAGTCCAGGGGGACAGGCATCAACTGAAGCTTTCTTT.

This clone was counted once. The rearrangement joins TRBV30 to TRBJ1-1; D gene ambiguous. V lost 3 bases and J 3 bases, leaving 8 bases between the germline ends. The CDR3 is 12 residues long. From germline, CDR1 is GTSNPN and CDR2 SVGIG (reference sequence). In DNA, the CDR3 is TGTGCCTGGAGGATTCAGTACACTGAAGCTTTCTTT. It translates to CAWRIQYTEAFF.

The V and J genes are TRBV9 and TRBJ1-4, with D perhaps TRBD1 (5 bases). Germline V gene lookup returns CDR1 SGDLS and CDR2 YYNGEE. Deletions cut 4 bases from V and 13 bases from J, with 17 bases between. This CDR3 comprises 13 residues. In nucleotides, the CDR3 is TGTGCCAGCAGCCTTGACGGGCTCGGGGGACTGTTTTTT. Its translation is CASSLDGLGGLFF.

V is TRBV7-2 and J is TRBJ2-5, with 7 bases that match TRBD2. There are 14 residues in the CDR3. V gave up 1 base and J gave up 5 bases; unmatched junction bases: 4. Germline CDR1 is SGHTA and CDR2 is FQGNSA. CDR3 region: CASSLEREGETQYF. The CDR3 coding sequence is TGTGCCAGCAGCTTAGAGAGGGAGGGGGAGACCCAGTACTTC.

The DNA of the CDR3 is TGTGCCAGCAGTGACTCTCGGGACAGGGTTTCCTACGAGCAGTACTTC. The encoded protein is CASSDSRDRVSYEQYF. The rearrangement joins TRBV6-4 to TRBJ2-7, with TRBD1 identical over 9 bases. The germline V gene has CDR1 MRHNA and CDR2 SNTAGT. The CDR3 loop spans 16 amino acids. Trimming cost V 0 bases and J 1 base; bases outside gene matches: 4.

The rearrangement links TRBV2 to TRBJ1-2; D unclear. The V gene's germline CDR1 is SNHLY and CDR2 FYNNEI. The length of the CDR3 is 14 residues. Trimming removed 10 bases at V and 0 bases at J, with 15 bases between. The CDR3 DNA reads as TGTGCCACCCCCTGGGAGGCAGCTAACTATGGCTACACCTTC. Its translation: CATPWEAANYGYTF.